Included here is one T cell receptor (beta chain) sequence, with context. It has no known antigen specificity. Base qualities are not recorded, but no much larger clone differs from it by a single base. Genomic DNA was extracted from sorted cells with the QIAGEN DNeasy Blood and Tissue Kit for TCRbeta CDR3 sequencing. High-throughput TCRbeta CDR3 sequencing, including PCR amplification with bias correction and internal controls, was performed commercially through immunoSEQ. Under the source paper's analysis protocol: A unique productive TCRbeta sequence was defined by the CDR3 nucleotide sequence when primers matched, and otherwise by the CDR3 amino acid sequence together with the Vbeta and Jbeta genes. Sorting error was corrected by removing sequences shared between sorted populations at a frequency ratio of 2:1 or less, and the remaining shared sequences were assigned to the higher population. Donor-reactive sequences were defined as at least 5-fold expanded in CFSE-low cells versus unstimulated cells, with frequency of at least 0.01% in CFSE-low cells. Repertoire divergence was quantified by Jensen-Shannon divergence calculated from the top 100 TCRbeta sequences ranked by frequency. For samples with multiple sequencing runs, sorting error was corrected separately for each run before the runs were pooled. Drawn from immuneACCESS, this table holds only the in-frame rearrangements with V and J called that TCRdb kept. Clones are partly lost; checked studies trace under half to an unresolved V gene and leave the rest unexplained. That table supplies the V and J calls and clone size; D and trimming were determined from the DNA. The sample data list about 240,000 clones, and about 80% of these were observed just once. Together, the top ten hold over 0.5% of the sample.

Thawed PBMCs were FACS-sorted into unstimulated Tregs (CD4+CD25+CD127-), CD4+ non-Tregs (CD4+CD25-), CD4 cells and CD8 cells. Healthy control blood was obtained either as purchased buffy coats or from healthy volunteers. Healthy control blood was processed to PBMCs by Ficoll density gradient and cryopreserved, and patient PBMCs were collected before and after transplant. These data are taken from a study of Tregs in tolerant kidney transplant recipients (dated by TCRdb to the late 2010s). For the wider study: The study used TCRbeta sequencing to identify donor-specific regulatory T cells before combined kidney and bone marrow transplantation, then tracked those cells after transplant. Several methods of expanding Tregs specific for an allogeneic donor were compared by TCRbeta repertoire sequencing in a few healthy controls. General conclusions and limits of the study: The study was limited by small patient numbers, and the findings need validation in larger populations and under other immunosuppression protocols. The most biologically relevant and donor-specific TCRbeta repertoire appeared to be identified by expanding Tregs with activated donor B cells. Biological reproducibility was not directly addressed, though technical replication error appeared minimal.

Specimen: CD4+ T cells from blood. The receptor's source is a human donor in good health.

The CDR3 protein: CAWGAGGPTGELFF. The DNA reads as follows: TGTGCCTGGGGAGCGGGAGGGCCAACCGGGGAGCTGTTTTTT. The chain employs TRBV30 and TRBJ2-2, with 10 middle bases fitting TRBD2. Measured from the cysteine to the phenylalanine, the CDR3 is 14 residues long. Of all the DNA, just the CDR3 is kept, 42 bases in frame from base 1. The germline V gene encodes CDR1 GTSNPN and CDR2 SVGIG (reference sequence). The V end gives up 5 bases and the J end 5 bases, leaving 5 bases in the junction not matched to a gene.